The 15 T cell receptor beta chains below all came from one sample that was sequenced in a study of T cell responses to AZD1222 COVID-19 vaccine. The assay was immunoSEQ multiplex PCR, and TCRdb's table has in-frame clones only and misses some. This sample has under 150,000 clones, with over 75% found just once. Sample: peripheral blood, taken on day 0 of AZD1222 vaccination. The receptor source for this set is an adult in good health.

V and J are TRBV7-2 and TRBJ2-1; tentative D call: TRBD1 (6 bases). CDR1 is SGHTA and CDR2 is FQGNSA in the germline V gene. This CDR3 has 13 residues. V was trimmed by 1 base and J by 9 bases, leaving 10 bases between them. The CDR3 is CASSLDQGSEQFF. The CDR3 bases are TGTGCCAGCAGCTTAGATCAGGGGAGTGAGCAGTTCTTC.

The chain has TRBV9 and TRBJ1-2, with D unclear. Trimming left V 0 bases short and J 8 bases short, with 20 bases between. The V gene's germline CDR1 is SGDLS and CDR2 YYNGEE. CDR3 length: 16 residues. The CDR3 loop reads CASSVEGWAGAGGYTF. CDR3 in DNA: TGTGCCAGCAGCGTAGAGGGCTGGGCGGGAGCCGGGGGCTACACCTTC. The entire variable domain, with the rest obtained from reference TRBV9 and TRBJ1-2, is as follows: DSGVTQTPKHLITATGQRVTLRCSPRSGDLSVYWYQQSLDQGLQFLIQYYNGEERAKGNILERFSAQQFPDLHSELNLSSLELGDSALYFCASSVEGWAGAGGYTFGSGTRLTVV.

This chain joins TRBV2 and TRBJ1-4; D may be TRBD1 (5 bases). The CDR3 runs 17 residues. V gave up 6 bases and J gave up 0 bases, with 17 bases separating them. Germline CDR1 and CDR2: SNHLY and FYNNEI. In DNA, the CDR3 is TGTGCCAGCAGAGCAGGGATGGGGGATACAACTAATGAAAAACTGTTTTTT. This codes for CASRAGMGDTTNEKLFF. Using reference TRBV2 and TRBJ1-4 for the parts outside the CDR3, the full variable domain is EPEVTQTPSHQVTQMGQEVILRCVPISNHLYFYWYRQILGQKVEFLVSFYNNEISEKSEIFDDQFSVERPDGSNFTLKIRSTKLEDSAMYFCASRAGMGDTTNEKLFFGSGTQLSVL.

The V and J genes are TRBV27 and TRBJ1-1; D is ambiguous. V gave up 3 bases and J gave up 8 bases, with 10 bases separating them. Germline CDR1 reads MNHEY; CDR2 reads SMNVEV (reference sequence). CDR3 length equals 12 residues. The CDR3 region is CASSFRLGEAFF. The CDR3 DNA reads TGTGCCAGCAGTTTTCGACTCGGCGAAGCTTTCTTT.

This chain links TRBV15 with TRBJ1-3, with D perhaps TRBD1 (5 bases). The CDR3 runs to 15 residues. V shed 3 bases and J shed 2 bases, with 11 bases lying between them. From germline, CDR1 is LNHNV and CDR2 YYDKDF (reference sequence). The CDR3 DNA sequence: TGTGCCACCAGCAGGGCCTCGGGGCCTGGAAACACCATATATTTT. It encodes CATSRASGPGNTIYF.

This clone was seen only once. DNA of the CDR3: TGTGCCAGCAGTTTATCGGGAAGGGAGCAGTTCTTC. It codes for CASSLSGREQFF. The V and J genes are TRBV27 and TRBJ2-1; D is ambiguous. The germline gives CDR1 MNHEY, CDR2 SMNVEV (reference sequence). V was trimmed by 0 bases and J by 10 bases, leaving 7 bases between them. This CDR3 spans 12 amino acids.

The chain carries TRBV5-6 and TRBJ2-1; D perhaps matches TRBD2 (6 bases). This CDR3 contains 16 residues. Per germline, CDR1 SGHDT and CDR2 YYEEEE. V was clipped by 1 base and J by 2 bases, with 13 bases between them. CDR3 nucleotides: TGTGCCAGCAGCTTGAGGGCTAGCGACACCTACAATGAGCAGTTCTTC. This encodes CASSLRASDTYNEQFF.

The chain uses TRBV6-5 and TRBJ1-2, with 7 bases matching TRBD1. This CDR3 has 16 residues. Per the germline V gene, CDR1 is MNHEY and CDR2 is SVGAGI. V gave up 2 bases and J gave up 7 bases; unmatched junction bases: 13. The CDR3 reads CASSYAGTEDLFGYTF. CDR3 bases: TGTGCCAGCAGTTACGCCGGGACAGAGGACCTCTTTGGCTACACCTTC.

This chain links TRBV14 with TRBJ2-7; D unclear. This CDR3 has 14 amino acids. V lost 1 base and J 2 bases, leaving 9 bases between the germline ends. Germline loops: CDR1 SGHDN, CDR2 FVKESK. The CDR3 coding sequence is TGTGCCAGCAGCCAAGTGCCGTTCCCCTACGAGCAGTACTTC. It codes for CASSQVPFPYEQYF.

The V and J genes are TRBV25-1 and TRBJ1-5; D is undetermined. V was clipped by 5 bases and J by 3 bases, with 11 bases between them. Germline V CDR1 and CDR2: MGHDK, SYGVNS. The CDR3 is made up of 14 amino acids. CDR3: CASSPRANNQPQHF. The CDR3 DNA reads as TGTGCCAGCAGTCCCCGAGCCAACAATCAGCCCCAGCATTTT.

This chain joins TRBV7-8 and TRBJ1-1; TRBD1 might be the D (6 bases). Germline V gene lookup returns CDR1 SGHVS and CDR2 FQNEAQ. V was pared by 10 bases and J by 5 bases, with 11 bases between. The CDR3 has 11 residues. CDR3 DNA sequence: TGTGCCATTTTAGGGGGGACTGAAGCTTTCTTT. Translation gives CAILGGTEAFF.

CDR3 in amino acids: CASSLGSGRGTGELFF. The CDR3 nucleotides are TGTGCCAGCAGCTTGGGAAGCGGGAGAGGCACCGGGGAGCTGTTTTTT. The chain combines TRBV5-4 with TRBJ2-2; 8 bases are a match to TRBD2. CDR3 size: 16 residues. Germline V gene lookup returns CDR1 SGHNT and CDR2 YYREEE (reference sequence). With V trimmed by 0 bases and J by 4 bases, 5 bases remained unmatched.

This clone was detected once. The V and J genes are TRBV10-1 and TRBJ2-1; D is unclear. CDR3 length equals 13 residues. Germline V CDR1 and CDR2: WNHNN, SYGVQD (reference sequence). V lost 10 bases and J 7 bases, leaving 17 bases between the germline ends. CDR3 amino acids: CAIRNGPANEQFF. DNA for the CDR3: TGCGCCATCCGGAACGGCCCCGCGAATGAGCAGTTCTTC.

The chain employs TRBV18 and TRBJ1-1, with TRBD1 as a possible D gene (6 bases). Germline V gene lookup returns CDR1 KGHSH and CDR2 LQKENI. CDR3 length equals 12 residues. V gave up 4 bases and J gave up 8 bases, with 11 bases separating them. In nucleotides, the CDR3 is TGTGCCAGCTCACAGGGGACACCAGAAGCTTTCTTT. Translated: CASSQGTPEAFF.

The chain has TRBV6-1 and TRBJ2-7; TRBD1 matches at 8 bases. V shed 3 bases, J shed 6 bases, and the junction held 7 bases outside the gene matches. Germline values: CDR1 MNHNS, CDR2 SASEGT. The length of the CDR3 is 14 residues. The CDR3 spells CASSEIRGPGEQYF. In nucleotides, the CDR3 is TGTGCCAGCAGTGAGATCAGGGGGCCAGGCGAGCAGTACTTC.